This T cell receptor (beta chain) was identified in a study of OX40 agonist ivuxolimab in advanced cancers. Background on the study: Of mixed ages from about 20 to 80 and averaging 60 years, the group was 65% to 85% male. General study findings and limits: Doses of 0.1 to 3.0 mg/kg were accompanied by clonal expansion of CD4+ and CD8+ blood T cells by week 6.

Only in-frame clones appear in the TCRdb table, and some are missing; sequencing was by immunoSEQ multiplex PCR. The repertoire includes approximately 100,000 clones, 90% of them detected once, and approximately 0.3% sits in the top ten. Per germline, CDR1 MNHEY and CDR2 SMNVEV (reference sequence). This CDR3 comprises 14 residues. Comment on this clone: Its specificity is not known.

V gene TRBV27 combines with J gene TRBJ2-5; 8 bases are shared with TRBD1. TRBJ2-7 explains the end of the DNA better; the J call may be wrong. This sample comprised CD4+ or CD8+ T cells sorted from blood, obtained in a trial of the OX40 agonist ivuxolimab. This receptor was taken from an adult with an advanced solid tumor such as melanoma, head and neck, liver or kidney cancer. The CDR3 protein is CASRRGTGSYEQYF. The DNA of the CDR3 is TGTGCCAGCAGACGCGGGACAGGCAGCTACGAGCAGTACTTC.